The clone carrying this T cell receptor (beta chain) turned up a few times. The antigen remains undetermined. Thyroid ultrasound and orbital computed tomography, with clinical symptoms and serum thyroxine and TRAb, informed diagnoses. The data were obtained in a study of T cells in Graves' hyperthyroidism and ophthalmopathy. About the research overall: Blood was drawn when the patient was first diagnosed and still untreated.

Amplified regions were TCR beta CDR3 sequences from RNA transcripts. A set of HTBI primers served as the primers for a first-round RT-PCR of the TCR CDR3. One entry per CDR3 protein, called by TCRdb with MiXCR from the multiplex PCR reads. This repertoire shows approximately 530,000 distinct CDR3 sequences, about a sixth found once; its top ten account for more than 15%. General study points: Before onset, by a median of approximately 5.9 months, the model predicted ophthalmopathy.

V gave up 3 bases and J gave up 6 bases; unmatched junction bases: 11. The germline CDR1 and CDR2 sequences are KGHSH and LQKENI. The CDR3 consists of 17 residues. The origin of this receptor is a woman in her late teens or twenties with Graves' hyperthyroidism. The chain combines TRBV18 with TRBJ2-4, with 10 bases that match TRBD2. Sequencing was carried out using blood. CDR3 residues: CASSPTSGEALRNIQYF. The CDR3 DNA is TGTGCCAGCTCACCTACTAGCGGGGAAGCCCTCCGAAACATTCAGTACTTC.